This entry lists 22 T cell receptor beta chains sequenced from one sample in a study of blood T cell repertoires in COVID-19. Data came from immunoSEQ multiplex PCR; TCRdb stores just in-frame clones and leaves some out. Of some 180,000 clones in the sample, 88% are singletons; the top ten hold approximately 5.5%. The sample consisted of peripheral blood. These receptor sequences come from a man aged 40-50 years with active or convalescent COVID-19.

The J gene is TRBJ1-4, the V gene TRBV25-1; 7 bases match TRBD1. After removal of 10 bases from V and 0 bases from J, the junction contained 8 bases not matched to a gene. This CDR3 region has 15 residues. Per germline, CDR1 MGHDK and CDR2 SYGVNS. The CDR3 protein is CANRHRGTTNEKLFF. CDR3 DNA: TGTGCCAATCGGCACAGGGGTACAACTAATGAAAAACTGTTTTTT.

The chain uses TRBV19 and TRBJ1-2; TRBD1 matches at 8 bases. V lost 4 bases to trimming and J lost 4 bases; unmatched junction nucleotides: 8. Germline values: CDR1 LNHDA, CDR2 SQIVND (reference sequence). The length of the CDR3 is 15 residues. The CDR3 reads CASSRVAGGFYGYTF. The CDR3 DNA is TGTGCCAGTAGTAGGGTGGCAGGGGGCTTCTATGGCTACACCTTC.

The V and J genes are TRBV19 and TRBJ2-6; D is perhaps TRBD1 (6 bases). Per the germline V gene, CDR1 is LNHDA and CDR2 is SQIVND (reference sequence). This CDR3 comprises 15 residues. V lost 6 bases to trimming and J lost 0 bases, with 9 bases between them. The CDR3 region has the DNA TGTGCCAGTAGAGGACAGCCCTCTGGGGCCAACGTCCTGACTTTC. This translates into CASRGQPSGANVLTF.

V is TRBV23-1 and J is TRBJ1-6, with 7 nucleotides matching TRBD1. TRBV23-1 belongs to the ORF category, with a function that is uncertain. This CDR3 comprises 14 residues. The junction had 9 bases not matched to a gene; V was cut back by 9 bases and J by 7 bases. CDR3 protein: CASITGVENSPLHF. Written as DNA, the CDR3 is TGCGCCAGTATCACAGGGGTAGAGAATTCACCCCTCCACTTT.

The chain has TRBV6-6 and TRBJ2-7; no clear D. Germline V CDR1 and CDR2: MNHNY, SVGAGI (reference sequence). Trimming shortened V by 0 bases and J by 2 bases, and 8 bases separated the two germline ends. This CDR3 region has 14 residues. In DNA form, the CDR3 reads TGTGCCAGCAGTTACTCTATAGAGACCTACGAGCAGTACTTC. Translating gives CASSYSIETYEQYF.

V is TRBV2 and J is TRBJ1-6; TRBD1 matches 9 bases. Germline values: CDR1 SNHLY, CDR2 FYNNEI. CDR3 length equals 15 residues. V lost 6 bases and J lost 7; bases outside the gene matches: 7. CDR3 DNA sequence: TGTGCCAGCAGCGGGTCCGGGACAGGGAATTCACCCCTCCACTTT. As protein: CASSGSGTGNSPLHF.

V usage is TRBV5-4 and J usage is TRBJ2-5; 9 positions match TRBD2. The CDR3 extends over 15 amino acids. Trimming cost V 4 bases and J 1 base; bases outside gene matches: 5. The germline V gene has CDR1 SGHNT and CDR2 YYREEE (reference sequence). The CDR3 loop is CASSRGRGGQETQYF. CDR3 bases: TGTGCCAGCAGCCGCGGGAGGGGGGGCCAAGAGACCCAGTACTTC.

The chain recombines TRBV5-4 with TRBJ2-5; TRBD2 aligns across 7 bases. Germline V CDR1 and CDR2: SGHNT, YYREEE (reference sequence). With 4 bases clipped from V and 5 bases from J, the junction kept 8 bases outside the gene matches. The length of the CDR3 is 14 residues. In DNA form, the CDR3 reads TGTGCCAGCAGCGGGGGGGTCGGACGGGAGACCCAGTACTTC. The encoded protein is CASSGGVGRETQYF.

The chain uses TRBV24-1 and TRBJ1-1, with D possibly matching TRBD1 (5 bases). CDR3 size: 14 residues. Trimming removed 5 bases from V and 3 bases from J, with 12 bases in between. In germline, CDR1 is KGHDR, CDR2 SFDVKD. The CDR3 DNA reads TGTGCCACCAGTGTCCCGTCGGGGGACACTGAAGCTTTCTTT. Protein: CATSVPSGDTEAFF.

This clone was picked up a small number of times. The genes are TRBV6-5 and TRBJ1-6, with 8 bases fitting TRBD1. The CDR3 totals 15 residues. V lost 6 bases, J lost 9 bases, and 10 bases stayed unmatched. Germline CDR1 is MNHEY and CDR2 is SVGAGI. CDR3 sequence: CASRSQGDSGSPLHF. The CDR3 coding sequence is TGTGCCAGCAGGTCACAGGGGGATTCAGGTTCACCCCTCCACTTT.

The V gene is TRBV24-1, the J gene TRBJ2-1, with 12 positions matching TRBD1. CDR3 size: 15 residues. Germline V lookup: CDR1 KGHDR, CDR2 SFDVKD. V shed 4 bases and J 10 bases; nucleotides not matched to a gene: 7. CDR3 residues: CATSDPGQGAEEQFF. In nucleotides, the CDR3 is TGTGCCACCAGTGACCCGGGACAGGGGGCGGAAGAGCAGTTCTTC.

The genes are TRBV5-1 and TRBJ2-2; D unclear. The germline CDR1 and CDR2 sequences are SGHRS and YFSETQ. The CDR3 consists of 13 residues. V was trimmed by 2 bases and J by 8 bases, leaving 10 bases between them. The CDR3 DNA reads TGCGCCAGCAGCTTCAACAGTTTTGGGGAGCTGTTTTTT. Amino acids: CASSFNSFGELFF.

The chain is built from TRBV11-3 and TRBJ2-7; 7 nucleotides match TRBD1. The V and J ends lost 3 bases and 0 bases, in that order; junction bases with no gene match: 2. CDR1 is SGHNT and CDR2 is YENEEA in the germline V gene. This CDR3 is 14 amino acids long. The CDR3 spells CASSFRDSSYEQYF. The CDR3, as DNA: TGTGCCAGCAGCTTTCGGGACAGCTCCTACGAGCAGTACTTC.

The V gene is TRBV19, the J gene TRBJ2-1; 9 nucleotides align to TRBD2. CDR3 length equals 16 residues. Germline V gene sequence: CDR1 LNHDA, CDR2 SQIVND (reference sequence). V lost 3 bases to trimming and J lost 6 bases; unmatched junction nucleotides: 9. CDR3 in amino acids: CASSILSGGRANEQFF. The CDR3 nucleotides are TGTGCCAGTAGTATTCTCTCTGGCGGGAGGGCCAATGAGCAGTTCTTC. Complete variable domain (other parts from reference TRBV19 and TRBJ2-1): DGGITQSPKYLFRKEGQNVTLSCEQNLNHDAMYWYRQDPGQGLRLIYYSQIVNDFQKGDIAEGYSVSREKKESFPLTVTSAQKNPTAFYLCASSILSGGRANEQFFGPGTRLTVL.

The genes are TRBV7-8 and TRBJ1-5; no clear D gene. V was clipped by 6 bases and J by 4 bases, with 19 bases between them. From germline, CDR1 is SGHVS and CDR2 FQNEAQ. The CDR3 runs to 16 residues. CDR3 protein: CASSPPGLSGNQPQHF. Written as DNA, the CDR3 is TGTGCCAGCAGTCCCCCTGGGCTCTCGGGGAATCAGCCCCAGCATTTT.

This chain links TRBV29-1 with TRBJ2-1; 7 nucleotides align to TRBD1. In germline, CDR1 is SQVTM, CDR2 ANQGSEA. V dropped 5 bases and J dropped 11; count of bases not matched to a gene: 9. This CDR3 spans 12 amino acids. CDR3 amino acids: CSVLTGSQKQFF. Here the CDR3 DNA reads TGCAGCGTTTTGACAGGGTCGCAAAAGCAGTTCTTC.

V usage is TRBV3-1 (or the pseudogene TRBV3-2) and J usage is TRBJ2-7, with 7 bases fitting TRBD2. Looked up from germline, CDR1 is LGHDT and CDR2 is YNNKEL (reference sequence). This CDR3 has 15 amino acids. Germline trimming cut 3 bases from V and 5 bases from J; bases unmatched to any gene: 10. CDR3 loop: CASSHPGGFYDEQYF. The CDR3 DNA reads TGTGCCAGCAGCCATCCCGGGGGGTTTTACGACGAGCAGTACTTC.

CDR3 residues: CASSLGDSREGYGYTF. DNA for the CDR3: TGTGCCAGCAGCTTAGGCGACTCCCGGGAAGGCTATGGCTACACCTTC. The chain carries TRBV7-9 and TRBJ1-2; unclear D gene. The CDR3 spans 16 residues. The germline gives CDR1 SEHNR, CDR2 FQNEAQ (reference sequence). Deletions cut 1 base from V and 4 bases from J, with 16 bases between.

The gene calls are TRBV2 and TRBJ1-1; 8 bases align to TRBD1. The CDR3 spans 13 residues. The V gene's germline CDR1 is SNHLY and CDR2 FYNNEI. The J segment lost 6 bases and the V segment lost 6 bases, leaving 6 bases of the junction unmatched. Here the CDR3 DNA reads TGTGCCAGCAGCGCATCAGGGGGCTCTGAAGCTTTCTTT. Translation gives CASSASGGSEAFF.

This clone has a single count. The chain has TRBV6-5 and TRBJ1-4, with 7 bases lining up with TRBD1. Unmatched junction bases numbered 4, after V lost 8 bases and J lost 7 bases. Germline V gives CDR1 MNHEY, CDR2 SVGAGI. The CDR3 consists of 12 residues. The CDR3 sequence: CASRDSREKLFF. The CDR3 nucleotides are TGTGCCAGCCGGGACAGTCGTGAAAAACTGTTTTTT.

The chain has TRBV29-1 and TRBJ1-2; perhaps TRBD1 as D (5 bases). This CDR3 has 15 residues. Germline lookup yields CDR1 SQVTM and CDR2 ANQGSEA. The V gene lost 6 bases and the J gene lost 3 bases, with 20 bases spanning the gap. The CDR3 protein is CSVDEDRGYYYGYTF. CDR3 nucleotides: TGCAGCGTGGACGAGGATAGGGGCTATTACTATGGCTACACCTTC.

The chain uses TRBV24-1 and TRBJ2-2; TRBD1 is a possible D gene (5 bases). Germline loops: CDR1 KGHDR, CDR2 SFDVKD. This CDR3 contains 13 residues. Trimming stripped 8 bases from V and 4 bases from J, with 10 bases between. Written as DNA, the CDR3 is TGTGCCACCACAGGGTCGGGCACCGGGGAGCTGTTTTTT. Residues: CATTGSGTGELFF.